This entry features one TCR beta chain sequence. The antigen remains undetermined. The sample belongs to a study of cytomegalovirus exposure and HLA in healthy donors. General study results and limits: Specificity of three CMV-associated chains for CMV antigens was verified in vitro. As immune exposure information, only CMV serostatus was available. Clonal expansion was found to be greater in HLA-associated TCR beta chains than in equally common others in a later analysis.

60 Vbeta and 13 Jbeta primers were used in PCR. Libraries were prepared by immunoSEQ multiplex PCR; TCRdb keeps only in-frame clonotypes and omits some of them. The data contain about 130,000 clones, approximately 70% of them singletons. CDR3 size: 14 residues. The germline V gene encodes CDR1 LNHNV and CDR2 YYDKDF (reference sequence). Trimming removed 5 bases at V and 6 bases at J, with 17 bases between. The receptor's source is a woman aged 60-75 years in good health and CMV-seropositive. The source material was PBMCs. This sequence joins TRBV15 and TRBJ2-7, with D tentatively TRBD1 (5 bases). CDR3 in amino acids: CATSSPGLGPEQYF. The CDR3 nucleotides are TGTGCCACCAGCTCCCCAGGGCTGGGTCCCGAGCAGTACTTC.